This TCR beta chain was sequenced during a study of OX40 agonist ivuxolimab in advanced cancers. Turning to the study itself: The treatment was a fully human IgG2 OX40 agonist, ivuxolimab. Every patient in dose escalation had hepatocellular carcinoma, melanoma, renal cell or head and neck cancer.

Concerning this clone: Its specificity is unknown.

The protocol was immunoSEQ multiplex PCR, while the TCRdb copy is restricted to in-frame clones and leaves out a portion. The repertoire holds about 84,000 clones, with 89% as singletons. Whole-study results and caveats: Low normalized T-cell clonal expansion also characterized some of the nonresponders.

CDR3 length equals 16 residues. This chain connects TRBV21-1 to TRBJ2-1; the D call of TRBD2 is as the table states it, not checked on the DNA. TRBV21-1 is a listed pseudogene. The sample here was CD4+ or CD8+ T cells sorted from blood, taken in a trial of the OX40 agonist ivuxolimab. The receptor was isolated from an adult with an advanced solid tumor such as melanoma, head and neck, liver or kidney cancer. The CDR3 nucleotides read TGTGCCAGCAGCAAGTCGAGGACTAGCGTCTACAATGAGCAGTTCTTC. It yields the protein CASSKSRTSVYNEQFF.